These 3 T cell receptor beta chains were all obtained from the same sample, sequenced in a study of T cells in Graves' hyperthyroidism and ophthalmopathy. It was RNA transcripts that yielded the amplified TCR beta CDR3 regions. RT-PCR in the first round (using the HTBI primer set) targeted the TCR CDR3. TCRdb redid the calling of the multiplex PCR reads with MiXCR, one entry per CDR3 protein. This table has 500,000 to 550,000 distinct CDR3 sequences, about 20% appearing once. Sequenced input: blood. The source of these receptors is a man aged 35-49 years with Graves' ophthalmopathy.

This clonotype was seen many times. This sequence joins TRBV18 and TRBJ2-5; D ambiguous. The CDR3 consists of 13 residues. V was cut by 6 bases and J by 4 bases, with 12 bases left in between. Germline V CDR1 and CDR2: KGHSH, LQKENI. CDR3 bases: TGTGCCAGCTCGTCTGACTTCCGAGAGACCCAGTACTTC. Its translation: CASSSDFRETQYF.

V and J are TRBV30 and TRBJ2-3, with 9 bases matching TRBD1. V shed 5 bases and J 0 bases; nucleotides not matched to a gene: 3. Germline CDR1 and CDR2: GTSNPN and SVGIG (reference sequence). This CDR3 has 14 amino acids. CDR3 sequence (DNA): TGTGCCTGGGGGACAGGGCCTAGCACAGATACGCAGTATTTT. Protein: CAWGTGPSTDTQYF.

V is TRBV13 and J is TRBJ2-5, with TRBD2 matching 9 bases. CDR1 is PRHDT and CDR2 is FYEKMQ in the germline V gene (reference sequence). CDR3 length equals 15 residues. The V gene end was trimmed by 5 bases and the J gene end by 0 bases; junction bases not matched to a gene: 4. CDR3 in amino acids: CASSPSGAYQETQYF. The CDR3 DNA sequence: TGTGCCAGCAGCCCTAGCGGGGCGTACCAAGAGACCCAGTACTTC.